Listed here are 15 T cell receptor beta chains from one sample, sequenced in a study of blood T cell repertoires in COVID-19. The assay was immunoSEQ multiplex PCR, and TCRdb's table has in-frame clones only and misses some. The sample holds about 270,000 clones, roughly 87% seen once. Sequenced input: PBMCs or T cells enriched from blood (not recorded which). Receptor source: a young woman who had recovered from COVID-19.

The V and J genes are TRBV2 and TRBJ2-2, with D unresolved. The CDR3 consists of 14 residues. Trimming stripped 4 bases from V and 3 bases from J, with 9 bases between. The germline CDR1 and CDR2 sequences are SNHLY and FYNNEI. CDR3 sequence (DNA): TGTGCCAGCAGTGCGAACGGTTACACCGGGGAGCTGTTTTTT. This encodes CASSANGYTGELFF. The whole variable domain, remainder taken from reference TRBV2 and TRBJ2-2, is EPEVTQTPSHQVTQMGQEVILRCVPISNHLYFYWYRQILGQKVEFLVSFYNNEISEKSEIFDDQFSVERPDGSNFTLKIRSTKLEDSAMYFCASSANGYTGELFFGEGSRLTVL.

V gene TRBV6-2 or TRBV6-3 combines with J gene TRBJ2-6; D might be TRBD2 (5 bases). The CDR3 has 17 residues. The V end lost 2 bases, the J end lost 6 bases, and 17 bases lay between the germline ends. From germline, CDR1 is MNHEY and CDR2 SVGEGT. The CDR3 DNA reads TGTGCCAGCAGTTACAAGCGGTCTGGTAGTCAGGCCAACGTCCTGACTTTC. Protein: CASSYKRSGSQANVLTF.

This chain joins TRBV12-3 or TRBV12-4 and TRBJ1-5; D not certain. V dropped 8 bases and J dropped 0 bases, with 8 bases sitting between them. The CDR3 is 13 residues long. The chain's CDR3 is CASGVVSNQPQHF. CDR3 bases: TGTGCCAGCGGAGTTGTTAGCAATCAGCCCCAGCATTTT.

This clone was seen a handful of times. The CDR3 reads CASRSANWEADAEAFF. The CDR3 region has the DNA TGTGCCAGTAGATCCGCCAATTGGGAAGCGGACGCTGAAGCTTTCTTT. The rearrangement links TRBV19 to TRBJ1-1; D is undetermined. Trimming removed 6 bases from V and 6 bases from J, with 23 bases in between. CDR3 size: 16 residues. Germline lookup yields CDR1 LNHDA and CDR2 SQIVND (reference sequence).

This chain connects TRBV25-1 to TRBJ2-7, with D perhaps TRBD2 (5 bases). The length of the CDR3 is 13 residues. The V end was cut by 8 bases, the J end by 0 bases, with 11 bases between. Germline values: CDR1 MGHDK, CDR2 SYGVNS. This chain's CDR3 is CASEGQVSYEQYF. The DNA for the CDR3 is TGTGCCAGCGAGGGCCAGGTCTCCTACGAGCAGTACTTC.

The chain joins TRBV9 to TRBJ2-5; D may be TRBD2 (5 bases). CDR3 length: 14 residues. Germline V gene sequence: CDR1 SGDLS, CDR2 YYNGEE. Trimming pared 2 bases from V and 5 bases from J, leaving 13 bases between. The DNA of the CDR3 is TGTGCCAGCAGCGTTCCCGGGATTGGCGAGACCCAGTACTTC. It translates to CASSVPGIGETQYF.

V usage is TRBV7-2 and J usage is TRBJ1-2; 7 bases are shared with TRBD1. This CDR3 is 16 amino acids long. Germline values: CDR1 SGHTA, CDR2 FQGNSA. Trimming took 3 bases from V and 4 from J; bases not matched to a gene: 11. CDR3 coding DNA: TGTGCCAGCAGCTTTAAATTAGGAGGACAGGCCTATGGCTACACCTTC. It codes for CASSFKLGGQAYGYTF.

This clone came up once. This chain links TRBV15 with TRBJ1-3; 7 bases line up with TRBD1. Unmatched junction bases numbered 2, after V lost 0 bases and J lost 0 bases. The V gene's germline CDR1 is LNHNV and CDR2 YYDKDF (reference sequence). This CDR3 spans 16 amino acids. Written as DNA, the CDR3 is TGTGCCACCAGCAGAGATCCAGGGGGCTCTGGAAACACCATATATTTT. This encodes CATSRDPGGSGNTIYF.

This chain connects TRBV7-9 to TRBJ2-1; perhaps TRBD2 as D (6 bases). Per the germline V gene, CDR1 is SEHNR and CDR2 is FQNEAQ (reference sequence). V was pared by 4 bases and J by 9 bases, with 13 bases between. CDR3 size: 13 residues. CDR3 nucleotides: TGTGCCAGCAGCTACCCCGGGGGAGGTGAGCAGTTCTTC. Amino acids: CASSYPGGGEQFF.

Turning to this clone: Other DNA sequences in this specimen translate into the identical CDR3. The rearrangement uses TRBV7-3 and TRBJ2-1, with unresolved D. CDR1 and CDR2 (germline): SGHTA, FQGTGA. V was clipped by 6 bases and J by 5 bases, with 5 bases between them. The CDR3 covers 11 residues. CDR3 DNA: TGTGCCAGCAGTTTCAACAATGAGCAGTTCTTC. As protein: CASSFNNEQFF.

A note on this clone: This sample also contains other DNA sequences that code for the same CDR3. The rearrangement uses TRBV18 and TRBJ1-1, with D hard to call. V was cut by 0 bases and J by 1 base, with 6 bases left in between. Germline values: CDR1 KGHSH, CDR2 LQKENI. The CDR3 loop spans 14 amino acids. Here the CDR3 reads CASSPPRGNTEAFF. In nucleotides, the CDR3 is TGTGCCAGCTCACCACCTCGGGGGAACACTGAAGCTTTCTTT.

The CDR3 reads CASSQTGANQPQHF. For the CDR3, the DNA is TGTGCCAGCAGCCAGACAGGGGCCAATCAGCCCCAGCATTTT. V gene TRBV3-1 (or the pseudogene TRBV3-2) combines with J gene TRBJ1-5; 8 nucleotides line up with TRBD1. This CDR3 is 14 amino acids long. The V segment lost 3 bases and the J segment 3 bases; nucleotides outside the gene matches: 1. Germline assignment: CDR1 LGHDT and CDR2 YNNKEL (reference sequence).

This chain links TRBV11-2 with TRBJ2-7; D possibly corresponds to TRBD1 (5 bases). Trimming left V 0 bases short and J 0 bases short, with 15 bases between. The germline V gene encodes CDR1 SGHAT and CDR2 FQNNGV. The CDR3 extends over 17 amino acids. The CDR3 DNA reads as TGTGCCAGCAGCTTAGAGGGGCACAGTTTAAGCTCCTACGAGCAGTACTTC. It translates to CASSLEGHSLSSYEQYF.

The gene calls are TRBV15 and TRBJ2-2; a weak D match, TRBD2 (5 bases). Trimming removed 1 base at V and 8 bases at J, with 11 bases between. This CDR3 is built from 14 residues. Germline values: CDR1 LNHNV, CDR2 YYDKDF (reference sequence). The CDR3 loop is CATSRGAGIGELFF. The CDR3 region has the DNA TGTGCCACCAGCAGAGGGGCGGGCATAGGGGAGCTGTTTTTT.

The rearrangement joins TRBV28 to TRBJ1-2, with D tentatively TRBD1 (6 bases). Germline loops: CDR1 MDHEN, CDR2 SYDVKM. The CDR3 covers 12 residues. The V gene lost 2 bases and the J gene lost 8 bases, with 9 bases spanning the gap. CDR3 protein: CASSLIQGGYTF. The CDR3 DNA follows: TGTGCCAGCAGTTTAATACAGGGCGGCTACACCTTC.